The 14 T cell receptor beta chains given below trace back to one sample, sequenced in a study of CD8 T cells in ankylosing spondylitis. Findings and caveats of the study: Ankylosing spondylitis blood seemed to carry a telltale TCR beta motif made of several highly homologous variants.

What these receptors recognize is not known. TCRdb reanalysed the 5' RACE reads using MiXCR and keeps one entry per CDR3 protein. The data hold roughly 300,000 distinct CDR3 sequences, with 6.5% to 10% observed a single time. Sequencing used blood, either unsorted or a sorted T cell fraction (not recorded which). The origin of the receptors is a male donor with ankylosing spondylitis.

This clonotype was detected only once. The V call is TRBV7-9, the J call TRBJ2-3, with 9 bases identical to TRBD2. J was trimmed by 3 bases and V by 5 bases; bases with no gene match: 9. This CDR3 has 16 amino acids. Germline V CDR1 and CDR2: SEHNR, FQNEAQ (reference sequence). For the CDR3, the DNA is TGTGCCAGCAGCCACATTAGCGGGAGTAGGACAGATACGCAGTATTTT. Its translation: CASSHISGSRTDTQYF.

CDR3 amino acids: CSAPGPALVTLHF. DNA for the CDR3: TGCAGTGCTCCGGGCCCCGCGTTGGTGACCCTCCACTTT. The chain recombines TRBV20-1 with TRBJ1-6; D is undetermined. Deletions cut 5 bases from V and 14 bases from J, with 19 bases between. The germline V gene encodes CDR1 DFQATT and CDR2 SNEGSKA (reference sequence). The CDR3 spans 13 residues.

This clonotype occurred a few times. This sequence joins TRBV27 and TRBJ1-1; 8 nucleotides align to TRBD1. The J segment lost 1 base and the V segment lost 2 bases, leaving 9 bases of the junction unmatched. The CDR3 totals 17 residues. In germline, CDR1 is MNHEY, CDR2 SMNVEV (reference sequence). The CDR3: CASSLKVRGHGNTEAFF. The DNA for the CDR3 is TGTGCCAGCAGTTTAAAGGTCAGGGGGCACGGGAACACTGAAGCTTTCTTT.

This clonotype occurred a few times. J is TRBJ2-7 and V is TRBV5-1; 7 positions match TRBD1. The CDR3 is 15 residues long. Germline V CDR1 and CDR2: SGHRS, YFSETQ. Losses at the gene ends were 3 bases for V and 4 bases for J; bases not matched to a gene: 10. The CDR3 is CASSSEPDRAYEQYF. CDR3 DNA sequence: TGCGCCAGCAGCTCAGAACCCGACAGGGCGTACGAGCAGTACTTC.

This chain uses TRBV20-1 with TRBJ2-3; TRBD1 matches at 11 bases. The CDR3 length is 14 residues. Losses at the gene ends were 4 bases for V and 3 bases for J; bases not matched to a gene: 3. Germline-derived CDR1 and CDR2 are DFQATT and SNEGSKA (reference sequence). The CDR3 here is CSATGTGGTDTQYF. Here the CDR3 DNA reads TGCAGTGCTACCGGGACAGGGGGGACAGATACGCAGTATTTT.

This clonotype was recorded many times. V is TRBV12-3 or TRBV12-4 and J is TRBJ2-5; 7 nucleotides agree with TRBD1. CDR3 length: 13 residues. V shed 7 bases, J shed 4 bases, and the junction held 6 bases outside the gene matches. The DNA for the CDR3 is TGTGCCAGCAATACGGGGACAGCAGAGACCCAGTACTTC. It translates to CASNTGTAETQYF.

This clonotype has just a few counts. This chain joins TRBV4-1 and TRBJ2-3; 8 bases are shared with TRBD2. The CDR3 length is 16 residues. Losses at the gene ends were 3 bases for V and 4 bases for J; bases not matched to a gene: 9. Germline lookup yields CDR1 MGHRA and CDR2 YSYEKL. This chain's CDR3 is CASSHNPGGPSDTQYF. The CDR3 DNA is TGCGCCAGCAGCCACAACCCGGGAGGGCCCTCAGATACGCAGTATTTT.

J is TRBJ2-1 and V is TRBV20-1; 8 nucleotides agree with TRBD2. Germline-derived CDR1 and CDR2 are DFQATT and SNEGSKA (reference sequence). CDR3 length equals 14 residues. The CDR3 region is CRPTRGGASNEQFF. The CDR3 DNA sequence: TGCAGGCCGACTCGGGGGGGGGCTTCCAATGAGCAGTTCTTC.

This clonotype was counted at least ten times. This chain connects TRBV29-1 to TRBJ2-1; 7 bases are a match to TRBD2. The CDR3 totals 15 residues. Per germline, CDR1 SQVTM and CDR2 ANQGSEA. Trimming at V came to 0 bases and at J to 6 bases, leaving 8 bases not matched to a gene. The CDR3: CSVEEPRGRANEQFF. The CDR3 region has the DNA TGCAGCGTTGAAGAGCCCAGAGGGAGGGCCAATGAGCAGTTCTTC.

This clonotype was seen just once. The chain joins TRBV20-1 to TRBJ2-1; TRBD2 matches 14 bases. CDR3 size: 19 residues. Germline-derived CDR1 and CDR2 are DFQATT and SNEGSKA (reference sequence). The CDR3 spells CCVQTPGLAGVRSYNEQFF. The CDR3 DNA reads TGCTGTGTTCAGACTCCGGGACTAGCGGGAGTGAGGTCCTACAATGAGCAGTTCTTC.

This clonotype was observed many times. This chain joins TRBV27 and TRBJ2-2; 13 bases line up with TRBD2. After removal of 5 bases from V and 4 bases from J, the junction contained 7 bases not matched to a gene. The V gene's germline CDR1 is MNHEY and CDR2 SMNVEV (reference sequence). The CDR3 totals 17 residues. The CDR3 coding sequence is TGTGCCAGCAGTCTACCTGGACTAGCGGGAGCCACCGGGGAGCTGTTTTTT. It is translated as CASSLPGLAGATGELFF.

This clonotype was recorded at least ten times. The chain carries TRBV10-2 and TRBJ1-1; D unresolved. V lost 6 bases and J 0 bases, leaving 11 bases between the germline ends. The CDR3 contains 14 residues. From germline, CDR1 is WSHSY and CDR2 SAAADI. The DNA for the CDR3 is TGCGCCAGCAGAGAGACCGAGATGAACACTGAAGCTTTCTTT. It specifies CASRETEMNTEAFF.

This chain joins TRBV7-9 and TRBJ2-3, with D perhaps TRBD1 (6 bases). The CDR3 runs to 14 residues. V was shortened by 3 bases and J by 2 bases, with 9 bases between the two germline ends. The germline V gene encodes CDR1 SEHNR and CDR2 FQNEAQ (reference sequence). The CDR3 DNA follows: TGTGCCAGCAGCTTTGGGGGCCACACAGATACGCAGTATTTT. Translated: CASSFGGHTDTQYF.

This clonotype was picked up a small number of times. The chain carries TRBV28 and TRBJ2-5; TRBD2 aligns across 8 bases. From germline, CDR1 is MDHEN and CDR2 SYDVKM. This CDR3 spans 15 amino acids. V lost 6 bases, J lost 5 bases, and 11 bases stayed unmatched. The CDR3 here is CASSTLAGGAETQYF. The CDR3 DNA follows: TGTGCCAGCAGCACACTAGCCGGGGGGGCCGAGACCCAGTACTTC.